Included here is one T cell receptor beta chain sequence, with context. The antigen is unknown. This CDR3 is 11 amino acids long. The V end was cut by 4 bases, the J end by 4 bases, with 4 bases between. The V gene's germline CDR1 is ENHRY and CDR2 SYGVKD. A multiplex PCR was run with 60 Vbeta primers and 13 Jbeta primers. Sequencing was performed with immunoSEQ multiplex PCR; in TCRdb, only in-frame clones are kept and a portion is missing. The repertoire consists of more than 150,000 clones, with around 80% occurring once and the leading ten covering about 1.9%. The sample comes from a study of cytomegalovirus exposure and HLA in healthy donors. Notes on the study in general: A later analysis reportedly found fewer N-insertions in an Asian-associated ancestry cluster than the approximately 730-donor mean.

The sample comprised PBMCs. The V and J genes are TRBV10-3 and TRBJ1-1, with D hard to call. This clonotype was obtained from a young woman in good health and CMV-seronegative. CDR3 DNA sequence: TGTGCCATCAGTGCAGGCACTGAAGCTTTCTTT. It codes for CAISAGTEAFF.